This entry concerns a single TCR beta chain. The antigen remains unidentified. The V gene lost 1 base and the J gene lost 7 bases, with 8 bases spanning the gap. Germline V gene sequence: CDR1 MNHNS, CDR2 SASEGT. This CDR3 region has 13 residues. From the RT-PCR reads, TCRdb called clonotypes with MiXCR, one entry per CDR3 protein. The table records over a thousand distinct CDR3 sequences, approximately 80% of them present only once. The data originate from a study of yellow fever vaccine responses in identical twins. Study-wide findings and caveats: Twins' vaccine T cell response reportedly gave the appearance of partial convergence and partial personalization.

The sequence was obtained from a female donor who received the yellow fever vaccine. This rearrangement joins TRBV6-1 to TRBJ2-1; D is ambiguous. The sample in question was T cells from blood (PBMCs), unsorted or a sorted subset (not recorded which), obtained before or after yellow fever vaccination (not recorded which). The CDR3, as DNA: TGTGCCAGCAGTGAAGGGACCGCAAATGAGCAGTTCTTC. This gives the protein CASSEGTANEQFF.